The 5 T cell receptor beta chains below all came from one sample that was sequenced in a study of CD4+ T cells in melanoma. Sequencing was performed with immunoSEQ multiplex PCR; in TCRdb, only in-frame clones are kept and a portion is missing. The data hold 4,500 to 6,500 clones, with about 64% observed a single time. What was sequenced was cells from a culture (not recorded whether cultured in vitro). The receptor source for this set is a human donor with melanoma.

This clone was seen a few times. V is TRBV11-2 and J is TRBJ2-7; D unclear. The CDR3 totals 12 residues. Germline assignment: CDR1 SGHAT and CDR2 FQNNGV. Trimming took 1 base from V and 5 from J, leaving 6 bases between them. DNA for the CDR3: TGTGCCAGCAGCTTAGTTCCGAACGAGCAGTACTTC. This sequence encodes CASSLVPNEQYF.

V is TRBV28 and J is TRBJ1-5; D gene unclear. Trimming stripped 6 bases from V and 4 bases from J, with 10 bases between. Germline V gene lookup returns CDR1 MDHEN and CDR2 SYDVKM. There are 13 residues in the CDR3. The CDR3 bases are TGTGCCAGCAGATTGGGCACAAATCAGCCCCAGCATTTT. Its protein product is CASRLGTNQPQHF.

This chain uses TRBV14 with TRBJ2-5, with a tentative D call TRBD2 (6 bases). V lost 4 bases, J lost 2 bases, and 20 bases lay in between. This CDR3 spans 17 amino acids. Per the germline V gene, CDR1 is SGHDN and CDR2 is FVKESK. CDR3 sequence (DNA): TGTGCCAGCAGCCCCTCCACCATACTAGCAGAACAAGAGACCCAGTACTTC. Translated: CASSPSTILAEQETQYF.

This clone appeared a few times. The V call is TRBV6-2 or TRBV6-3, the J call TRBJ2-2; 12 nucleotides line up with TRBD2. Per the germline V gene, CDR1 is MNHEY and CDR2 is SVGEGT. The CDR3 runs to 17 residues. J gave up 3 bases and V 6 bases, and 8 bases lay outside the gene matches. CDR3 nucleotide sequence: TGTGCCAGCAGGCCTCACACTAGCGGGGGGTACACCGGGGAGCTGTTTTTT. The encoded protein is CASRPHTSGGYTGELFF.

This clone has a handful of counts. The gene calls are TRBV28 and TRBJ1-6; D ambiguous. The ends were cut back, 8 bases at V and 7 bases at J, with 12 bases in the middle. The CDR3 is 13 amino acids. CDR1 and CDR2 (germline): MDHEN, SYDVKM. Here the CDR3 DNA reads TGTGCCAGCTCAAATCACGGGAATTCACCCCTCCACTTT. This sequence encodes CASSNHGNSPLHF.